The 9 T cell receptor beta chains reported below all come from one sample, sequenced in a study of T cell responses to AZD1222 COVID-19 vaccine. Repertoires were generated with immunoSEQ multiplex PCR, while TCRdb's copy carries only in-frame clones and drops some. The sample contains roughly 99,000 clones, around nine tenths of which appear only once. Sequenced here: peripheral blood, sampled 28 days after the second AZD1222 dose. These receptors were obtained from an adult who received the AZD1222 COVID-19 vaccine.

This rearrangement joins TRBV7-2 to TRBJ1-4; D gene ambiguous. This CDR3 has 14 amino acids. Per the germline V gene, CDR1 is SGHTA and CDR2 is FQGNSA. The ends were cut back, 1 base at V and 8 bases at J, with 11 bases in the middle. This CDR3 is CASSLVMSAEKLFF. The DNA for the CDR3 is TGTGCCAGCAGCTTAGTTATGTCGGCGGAAAAACTGTTTTTT.

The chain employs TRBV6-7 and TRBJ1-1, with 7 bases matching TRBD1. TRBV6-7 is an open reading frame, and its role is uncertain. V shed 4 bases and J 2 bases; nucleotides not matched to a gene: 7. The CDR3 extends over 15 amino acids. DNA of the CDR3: TGTGCCAGCAGTTCCTCACCAGGGGGAAACACTGAAGCTTTCTTT. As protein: CASSSSPGGNTEAFF.

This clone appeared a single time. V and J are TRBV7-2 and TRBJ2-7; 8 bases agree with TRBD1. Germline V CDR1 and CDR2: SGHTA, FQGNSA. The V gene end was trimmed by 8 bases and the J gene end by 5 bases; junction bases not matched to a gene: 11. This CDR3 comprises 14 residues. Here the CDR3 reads CASARMDREHEQYF. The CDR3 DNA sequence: TGTGCCAGCGCACGGATGGACAGGGAGCACGAGCAGTACTTC.

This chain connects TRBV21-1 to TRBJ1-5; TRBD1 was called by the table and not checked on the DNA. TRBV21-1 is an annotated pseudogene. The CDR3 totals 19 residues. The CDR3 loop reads CASSKGDQTGLYSNQPQHF. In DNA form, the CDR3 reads TGTGCCAGCAGCAAAGGGGACCAGACAGGGTTGTACAGCAATCAGCCCCAGCATTTT.

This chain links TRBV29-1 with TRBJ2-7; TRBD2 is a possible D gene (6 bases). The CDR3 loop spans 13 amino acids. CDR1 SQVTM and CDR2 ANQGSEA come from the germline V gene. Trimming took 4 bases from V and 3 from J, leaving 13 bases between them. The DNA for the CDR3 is TGCAGCGTTGCCGCAGGGAGGAACTACGAGCAGTACTTC. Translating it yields CSVAAGRNYEQYF.

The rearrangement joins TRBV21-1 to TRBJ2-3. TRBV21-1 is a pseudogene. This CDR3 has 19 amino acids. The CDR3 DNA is TGTGCCAGCCGCCTCCCGGGGCCGATTCAAACGACTTGCACAGATACGCAGTATTTT. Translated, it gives CASRLPGPIQTTCTDTQYF.

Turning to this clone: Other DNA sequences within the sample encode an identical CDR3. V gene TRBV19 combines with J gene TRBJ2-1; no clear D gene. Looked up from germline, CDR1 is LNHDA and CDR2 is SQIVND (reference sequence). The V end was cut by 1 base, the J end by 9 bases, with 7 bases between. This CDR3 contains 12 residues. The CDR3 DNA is TGTGCCAGTAGTATAGGGGAAGGTGAGCAGTTCTTC. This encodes CASSIGEGEQFF. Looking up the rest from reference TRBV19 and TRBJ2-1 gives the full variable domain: DGGITQSPKYLFRKEGQNVTLSCEQNLNHDAMYWYRQDPGQGLRLIYYSQIVNDFQKGDIAEGYSVSREKKESFPLTVTSAQKNPTAFYLCASSIGEGEQFFGPGTRLTVL.

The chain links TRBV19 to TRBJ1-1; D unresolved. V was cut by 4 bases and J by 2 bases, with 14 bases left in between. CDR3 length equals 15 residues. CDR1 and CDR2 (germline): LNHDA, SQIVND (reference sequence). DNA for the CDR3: TGTGCCAGTAGTAACCGGGATCTTATAAACACTGAAGCTTTCTTT. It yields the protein CASSNRDLINTEAFF. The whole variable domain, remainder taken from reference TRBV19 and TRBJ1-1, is DGGITQSPKYLFRKEGQNVTLSCEQNLNHDAMYWYRQDPGQGLRLIYYSQIVNDFQKGDIAEGYSVSREKKESFPLTVTSAQKNPTAFYLCASSNRDLINTEAFFGQGTRLTVV.

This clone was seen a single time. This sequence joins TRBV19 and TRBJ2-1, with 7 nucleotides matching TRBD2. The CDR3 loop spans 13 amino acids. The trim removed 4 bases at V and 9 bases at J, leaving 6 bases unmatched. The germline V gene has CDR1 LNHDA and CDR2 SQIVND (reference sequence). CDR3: CASSSGGLGEQFF. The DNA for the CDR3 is TGTGCCAGTAGTAGCGGGGGTCTAGGTGAGCAGTTCTTC.